These T cell receptor beta chains were read from a single sample in a study of blood T cell repertoires in COVID-19. Here immunoSEQ multiplex PCR was the method, and the copy in TCRdb shows in-frame clones only, minus some. The sample holds about 180,000 clones, about 88% seen once. Sequenced sample: peripheral blood. The receptor source for this set is a woman aged 30 to 39 with active or convalescent COVID-19. The CDR3 runs from the conserved cysteine through the conserved F or W. The order of the fields is D gene, J gene, CDR3 length, clone size, V gene, CDR3 protein, CDR3 DNA. The D gene is left open where the match is weak. The listing skips clone size in some rows; elsewhere it reads once, few, many or a size class.

d_call: .
j_call: TRBJ2-5
cdr3_length: 12
clone_size: few
v_call: TRBV5-1
cdr3_aa: CASSFQEETQYF
cdr3_nt: TGCGCCAGCAGCTTCCAGGAAGAGACCCAGTACTTC

d_call: .
j_call: TRBJ1-6
cdr3_length: 16
clone_size: .
v_call: TRBV19
cdr3_aa: CASSIEHHSYNSPLHF
cdr3_nt: TGTGCCAGTAGTATTGAACACCACTCCTATAATTCACCCCTCCACTTT

d_call: .
j_call: TRBJ1-4
cdr3_length: 12
clone_size: once
v_call: TRBV3-1/TRBV3-2
cdr3_aa: CASSQRNEKLFF
cdr3_nt: TGTGCCAGCAGCCAACGTAATGAAAAACTGTTTTTT

d_call: .
j_call: TRBJ1-1
cdr3_length: 15
clone_size: .
v_call: TRBV28
cdr3_aa: CASSPPGQPRTEAFF
cdr3_nt: TGTGCCAGCAGTCCCCCCGGACAGCCGAGAACTGAAGCTTTCTTT

d_call: .
j_call: TRBJ2-6
cdr3_length: 17
clone_size: .
v_call: TRBV5-4
cdr3_aa: CASSLAPTRSGANVLTF
cdr3_nt: TGTGCCAGCAGCTTGGCCCCAACTCGCTCTGGGGCCAACGTCCTGACTTTC

d_call: TRBD2
j_call: TRBJ2-5
cdr3_length: 14
clone_size: .
v_call: TRBV7-9
cdr3_aa: CASSLTSGGETQYF
cdr3_nt: TGTGCCAGCAGCTTAACTAGCGGGGGTGAGACCCAGTACTTC

d_call: TRBD2
j_call: TRBJ2-7
cdr3_length: 16
clone_size: .
v_call: TRBV14
cdr3_aa: CASSQWGGHDIYEQYF
cdr3_nt: TGTGCCAGCAGCCAGTGGGGGGGTCATGACATCTACGAGCAGTACTTC

d_call: TRBD2
j_call: TRBJ2-5
cdr3_length: 18
clone_size: .
v_call: TRBV4-2
cdr3_aa: CASSQDSVAGGRVETQYF
cdr3_nt: TGTGCCAGCAGCCAAGATTCGGTAGCGGGAGGGCGTGTCGAGACCCAGTACTTC

d_call: .
j_call: TRBJ1-6
cdr3_length: 15
clone_size: .
v_call: TRBV10-2
cdr3_aa: CASSESAGNNSPLHF
cdr3_nt: TGCGCCAGCAGTGAGTCGGCGGGGAATAATTCACCCCTCCACTTT

d_call: .
j_call: TRBJ1-5
cdr3_length: 16
clone_size: .
v_call: TRBV19
cdr3_aa: CASKMGHVYRFQPQHF
cdr3_nt: TGTGCCAGTAAGATGGGACACGTATATCGGTTTCAGCCCCAGCATTTT

d_call: TRBD1
j_call: TRBJ2-5
cdr3_length: 13
clone_size: .
v_call: TRBV19
cdr3_aa: CASSPPGGETQYF
cdr3_nt: TGTGCCAGTTCGCCCCCAGGGGGAGAGACCCAGTACTTC

d_call: .
j_call: TRBJ1-1
cdr3_length: 12
clone_size: few
v_call: TRBV5-6
cdr3_aa: CASSNKNTEAFF
cdr3_nt: TGTGCCAGCAGCAACAAGAACACTGAAGCTTTCTTT

d_call: TRBD1
j_call: TRBJ1-5
cdr3_length: 15
clone_size: .
v_call: TRBV4-1
cdr3_aa: CASSARDRGDQPQHF
cdr3_nt: TGCGCCAGCAGCGCTCGGGACAGGGGCGATCAGCCCCAGCATTTT

d_call: TRBD1
j_call: TRBJ1-2
cdr3_length: 15
clone_size: .
v_call: TRBV27
cdr3_aa: CASSTTGALSFGYTF
cdr3_nt: TGTGCCAGCAGTACCACAGGGGCCCTATCTTTTGGCTACACCTTC

d_call: TRBD1
j_call: TRBJ2-7
cdr3_length: 15
clone_size: .
v_call: TRBV28
cdr3_aa: CASSPGQVKGYEQYF
cdr3_nt: TGTGCCAGCAGTCCGGGACAGGTGAAGGGGTACGAGCAGTACTTC

d_call: .
j_call: TRBJ1-6
cdr3_length: 14
clone_size: few
v_call: TRBV5-1
cdr3_aa: CASSLSGFESPLHF
cdr3_nt: TGCGCCAGCAGCTTGTCGGGGTTTGAGTCACCCCTCCACTTT

d_call: TRBD1
j_call: TRBJ2-7
cdr3_length: 15
clone_size: .
v_call: TRBV11-2
cdr3_aa: CASSLKTGSSYEQYF
cdr3_nt: TGTGCCAGCAGTCTAAAGACAGGGAGCTCCTACGAGCAGTACTTC

d_call: TRBD1
j_call: TRBJ2-1
cdr3_length: 12
clone_size: once
v_call: TRBV6-5
cdr3_aa: CASRTGDNEQFF
cdr3_nt: TGTGCCAGCCGGACAGGGGACAATGAGCAGTTCTTC

d_call: TRBD1
j_call: TRBJ1-2
cdr3_length: 14
clone_size: .
v_call: TRBV5-1
cdr3_aa: CASSLAGQPEGYTF
cdr3_nt: TGCGCCAGCAGCTTGGCGGGACAGCCTGAGGGCTACACCTTC

d_call: TRBD1
j_call: TRBJ1-2
cdr3_length: 15
clone_size: .
v_call: TRBV19
cdr3_aa: CASSIETGPSWGYTF
cdr3_nt: TGTGCCAGTAGTATAGAGACAGGGCCATCATGGGGCTACACCTTC

d_call: .
j_call: TRBJ1-1
cdr3_length: 16
clone_size: .
v_call: TRBV3-1/TRBV3-2
cdr3_aa: CASSPGGGASNTEAFF
cdr3_nt: TGTGCCAGCAGTCCTGGGGGGGGCGCGTCGAACACTGAAGCTTTCTTT

d_call: .
j_call: TRBJ1-2
cdr3_length: 14
clone_size: .
v_call: TRBV11-2
cdr3_aa: CASGGLRTSYGYTF
cdr3_nt: TGTGCCAGCGGGGGACTCAGGACATCTTATGGCTACACCTTC

d_call: .
j_call: TRBJ1-5
cdr3_length: 14
clone_size: few
v_call: TRBV19
cdr3_aa: CASSIDRLGQPQHF
cdr3_nt: TGTGCCAGTAGTATAGACAGGTTAGGTCAGCCCCAGCATTTT

d_call: TRBD1
j_call: TRBJ2-7
cdr3_length: 17
clone_size: .
v_call: TRBV27
cdr3_aa: CASSARQGQGSSYEQYF
cdr3_nt: TGTGCCAGCAGCGCACGGCAGGGACAGGGAAGCTCCTACGAGCAGTACTTC

d_call: TRBD1
j_call: TRBJ1-2
cdr3_length: 14
clone_size: .
v_call: TRBV19
cdr3_aa: CASSIVATGHGYTF
cdr3_nt: TGTGCCAGTAGTATAGTCGCGACAGGGCATGGCTACACCTTC

d_call: TRBD2
j_call: TRBJ2-1
cdr3_length: 17
clone_size: .
v_call: TRBV4-2
cdr3_aa: CASSHVTSGGAKSEQFF
cdr3_nt: TGTGCCAGCAGCCACGTGACTAGCGGGGGGGCCAAAAGTGAGCAGTTCTTC

d_call: .
j_call: TRBJ2-3
cdr3_length: 15
clone_size: .
v_call: TRBV11-2
cdr3_aa: CASKVTGKWTDTQYF
cdr3_nt: TGTGCCAGCAAGGTAACAGGGAAATGGACAGATACGCAGTATTTT

d_call: .
j_call: TRBJ1-5
cdr3_length: 12
clone_size: .
v_call: TRBV30
cdr3_aa: CAWSTVPGAQHF
cdr3_nt: TGTGCCTGGAGTACAGTGCCAGGGGCCCAGCATTTT

d_call: TRBD2
j_call: TRBJ2-5
cdr3_length: 17
clone_size: .
v_call: TRBV2
cdr3_aa: CATPIQTSEKYQETQYF
cdr3_nt: TGTGCCACCCCGATCCAGACTAGCGAAAAGTACCAAGAGACCCAGTACTTC

d_call: .
j_call: TRBJ2-3
cdr3_length: 13
clone_size: .
v_call: TRBV24-1
cdr3_aa: CATSEDGTDTQYF
cdr3_nt: TGTGCCACCAGTGAAGACGGGACAGATACGCAGTATTTT

d_call: .
j_call: TRBJ1-2
cdr3_length: 11
clone_size: .
v_call: TRBV2
cdr3_aa: CASSEWAGYTF
cdr3_nt: TGTGCCAGCAGTGAATGGGCAGGCTACACCTTC

d_call: TRBD1
j_call: TRBJ1-2
cdr3_length: 15
clone_size: once
v_call: TRBV3-1/TRBV3-2
cdr3_aa: CASSHETGQGYGYTF
cdr3_nt: TGTGCCAGCAGCCATGAAACGGGACAGGGGTATGGCTACACCTTC

d_call: .
j_call: TRBJ2-5
cdr3_length: 13
clone_size: .
v_call: TRBV2
cdr3_aa: CASTPGLQETQYF
cdr3_nt: TGTGCCAGCACCCCGGGATTACAAGAGACCCAGTACTTC